This TCR beta chain emerged from a study of blood T cells in healthy people across ages. General study findings and limits: No conclusive comparison of naive versus antigen-experienced cells was possible with unsorted PBMCs.

With a J-beta primer mix and a sample-barcoded 5' primer, a second PCR ran about 7 to 11 cycles. TCRdb analysed the 5' RACE reads with MiXCR anew, one entry per CDR3 protein. The sample carries some 1,800,000 distinct CDR3 sequences, more than 35% recorded once. With each sample, at least 5 micrograms of total RNA were extracted. On this clonotype itself: Its specificity is unknown.

The CDR3 contains 15 residues. With V trimmed by 4 bases and J by 6 bases, 7 bases remained unmatched. The V gene's germline CDR1 is SGHTA and CDR2 FQGNSA. The sample comprised blood. V is TRBV7-2 and J is TRBJ2-7, with 12 positions matching TRBD1. The source is a human donor in good health. CDR3 nucleotide sequence: TGTGCCAGCAGCTACTCCGGGACAGGGGGCGTCGAGCAGTACTTC. Protein product: CASSYSGTGGVEQYF.